This T cell receptor beta chain was documented in a study of CD8 T cells in ankylosing spondylitis (dated by TCRdb to 2015 to 2018). The study in broad terms: The study profiled T cell receptor beta repertoires in healthy donors and ankylosing spondylitis patients to find disease-linked TCR variants. Peripheral blood samples were taken, and synovial fluid was additionally collected from ankylosing spondylitis patients. The whole study cohort included 85 to 120 healthy donors and 20 to 30 ankylosing spondylitis patients. The investigation overall reported the following: The disease-linked clones were reported as significantly enriched in matched synovial fluid samples from ankylosing spondylitis patients. Some motif variants had previously been reported in the synovial fluid and blood of reactive arthritis patients, which suggests shared mechanisms of disease initiation. Blood from ankylosing spondylitis patients appeared to be characterized by a TCR beta motif composed of 7 to 9 highly homologous amino acid variants. A CD8+ phenotype was shown by the disease-linked clones, which were found at relatively low frequencies in peripheral blood.

Worth noting for this clonotype: Which antigen it targets is not known. No much larger clone exists at a distance of one base, and base qualities are not known.

Sequencing was carried out with an Illumina HiSeq 2500. Quantitative 5'-RACE with molecular barcodes was the method used to prepare the TCR beta libraries. The study's own analysis went as follows. To identify disease-linked TCR variants, a new computational method was used, one built on a probabilistic model of VDJ rearrangement. Clones were called with MiXCR by TCRdb after fastp trimmed the public reads at Q25, and only in-frame beta chains were retained. Rows are unified per CDR3 protein, each entry keeping the most common DNA and genes. For this entry, the V and J calls and clone size follow TCRdb and not the study's own pipeline. Counted in this sample were approximately 440,000 distinct CDR3 sequences; 15% to 20% of them appeared once. Approximately 0.93% of the sample is in the top ten clones. This sequence originates from a male donor with ankylosing spondylitis. The sample consisted of blood, either unsorted or a sorted T cell fraction (not recorded which).

The CDR3 protein sequence reads: CSARVGDEQFF. The bases are TGCAGTGCTAGAGTAGGGGATGAGCAGTTCTTC. Recombination connected TRBV20-1 to TRBJ2-1; the D segment could be TRBD1, given 5 matching bases. A distance of 6 bases separates the germline ends of V and J, which lose 1 base and 8 bases respectively. Spanning cysteine to phenylalanine, the CDR3 consists of 11 amino acids. The only DNA kept is the CDR3, 33 bases in frame from the first base. The germline V gene (reference sequence) specifies DFQATT as CDR1 and SNEGSKA as CDR2.